This section outlines one T cell receptor beta chain sequence together with its context. Its antigen remains unknown. A much bigger clone sits one base away, suggesting this may be a read error. Germline-derived CDR1 and CDR2 are GTSNPN and SVGIG (reference sequence). The CDR3 has 14 amino acids. V dropped 4 bases and J dropped 3; count of bases not matched to a gene: 8. Genomic DNA served as template for TCR beta VDJ and CDR3 profiling. TCRdb reprocessed the reads with MiXCR, giving one entry per CDR3 protein. Here the sample spans 250,000 to 300,000 distinct CDR3 sequences, about three fifths being singletons. The data stem from a study of CD8+CD57+ T cells in acquired aplastic anemia. Whole-study results and caveats: Statistical testing detected no significant gap in CD8+ Simpson's diversity between patients and controls. The study identified roughly 29 CD8+ CDR3 sequences shared by patients and controls.

Whoever was chosen for sequencing had shown CD8+CD57+ cell expansion by flow cytometry. Everyone among the patients had severe acquired aplastic anemia. Blood samples were obtained from patients who had received no prior therapy. The J gene is TRBJ1-2, the V gene TRBV30; 7 bases agree with TRBD1. Source material: sorted CD4+, CD8+, or CD8+CD57+ T cells (not recorded which) from PBMCs. The sequence came from a human donor with aplastic anemia. Here the CDR3 DNA reads TGTGCCTGGAACCGACAGGGTACAGACTATGGCTACACCTTC. It translates to CAWNRQGTDYGYTF.